A single sample gave rise to the 12 T cell receptor beta chains below, sequenced in a study of blood T cell repertoires in COVID-19. Sequencing used immunoSEQ multiplex PCR; TCRdb keeps in-frame clones, though not all of them. The top ten clones hold around 2.9% of a sample with about 360,000 clones, around 87% of them seen once. The sample consisted of peripheral blood. All receptors come from a human donor in a cohort sampled during active COVID-19.

The chain couples TRBV24-1 to TRBJ1-1; weak D call: TRBD1 (5 bases). The CDR3 length is 18 residues. Deletions cut 4 bases from V and 5 bases from J, with 25 bases between. CDR1 is KGHDR, CDR2 SFDVKD, per germline. The CDR3 spells CATSDVRSRDYVETEAFF. For the CDR3, the DNA is TGTGCCACCAGTGACGTAAGATCCCGGGACTATGTTGAGACTGAAGCTTTCTTT.

This chain connects TRBV27 to TRBJ1-2; D not certain. CDR1 MNHEY and CDR2 SMNVEV come from the germline V gene (reference sequence). CDR3 length equals 18 residues. The germline V and J ends were trimmed by 5 bases and 1 base, with 23 bases remaining between them. The CDR3 region has the DNA TGTGCCAGCAGTCCCTATGGCGGGGAATATGGTTATAACTATGGCTACACCTTC. Amino acids: CASSPYGGEYGYNYGYTF.

The V gene is TRBV5-4, the J gene TRBJ2-3, with TRBD1 identical over 8 bases. Germline lookup yields CDR1 SGHNT and CDR2 YYREEE (reference sequence). V was pared by 4 bases and J by 6 bases, with 7 bases of the junction left unmatched. The CDR3 extends over 14 amino acids. The CDR3 nucleotides are TGTGCCAGCAGCACTAGACAGGGGAGGGATACGCAGTATTTT. The encoded protein is CASSTRQGRDTQYF.

The chain combines TRBV10-3 with TRBJ1-2; D uncertain. Germline V gene data show CDR1 as ENHRY and CDR2 as SYGVKD. Deletions cut 4 bases from V and 6 bases from J, with 15 bases between. The CDR3 length is 14 residues. The CDR3 loop reads CAISGEEASNGYTF. The CDR3 nucleotides are TGTGCCATCAGTGGTGAGGAGGCCTCGAATGGCTACACCTTC.

The chain recombines TRBV4-1 with TRBJ1-4, with a possible D match to TRBD1 (6 bases). V gave up 4 bases and J gave up 8 bases, with 11 bases separating them. The CDR3 is 13 residues long. Germline V gene lookup returns CDR1 MGHRA and CDR2 YSYEKL. CDR3 DNA sequence: TGCGCCAGCAGCCCCCCAGGGGCCGAAAAACTGTTTTTT. Amino acids: CASSPPGAEKLFF.

The chain couples TRBV4-1 to TRBJ2-2; 10 positions agree with TRBD2. From germline, CDR1 is MGHRA and CDR2 YSYEKL. This CDR3 is 15 amino acids long. The V gene end was trimmed by 2 bases and the J gene end by 6 bases; junction bases not matched to a gene: 3. CDR3 DNA sequence: TGCGCCAGCAGCCAAAATAGCGGGAGGTCCGGGGAGCTGTTTTTT. This translates into CASSQNSGRSGELFF.

This clone was seen only once. The rearrangement joins TRBV6-2 or TRBV6-3 to TRBJ2-1; possible D gene TRBD2, 5 bases. The CDR3 extends over 14 amino acids. V lost 5 bases, J lost 10 bases, and 18 bases lay in between. Germline CDR1 is MNHEY and CDR2 is SVGEGT. The CDR3 is CASSLDSQVGEQFF. The CDR3 region has the DNA TGTGCCAGCAGTCTGGACTCTCAGGTCGGAGAGCAGTTCTTC.

This clone was observed a few times. J is TRBJ2-2 and V is TRBV29-1; D gene uncertain. The CDR3 length is 14 residues. Germline CDR1 is SQVTM and CDR2 is ANQGSEA. Deletions cut 4 bases from V and 0 bases from J, with 9 bases between. The CDR3 protein is CSVGGLTNTGELFF. CDR3 nucleotide sequence: TGCAGCGTTGGAGGCCTGACGAACACCGGGGAGCTGTTTTTT.

The V and J genes are TRBV4-1 and TRBJ1-2; 7 nucleotides match TRBD1. V lost 5 bases and J lost 0; bases outside the gene matches: 6. Germline V gene lookup returns CDR1 MGHRA and CDR2 YSYEKL. This CDR3 has 15 amino acids. CDR3 nucleotides: TGCGCCAGCAGCTCTAACAGGGGTCCTAACTATGGCTACACCTTC. Residues: CASSSNRGPNYGYTF.

The gene calls are TRBV2 and TRBJ2-7; possibly TRBD2 for D (6 bases). The CDR3 contains 15 residues. Trimming pared 2 bases from V and 4 bases from J, leaving 15 bases between. The germline V gene encodes CDR1 SNHLY and CDR2 FYNNEI. The CDR3 DNA follows: TGTGCCAGCAGTGAATACCTGGGAGGCCGATACGAGCAGTACTTC. Encoded protein: CASSEYLGGRYEQYF.

The chain joins TRBV10-3 to TRBJ2-7, with 7 bases matching TRBD2. In germline, CDR1 is ENHRY, CDR2 SYGVKD. This CDR3 is built from 11 residues. V lost 5 bases and J lost 7; bases outside the gene matches: 2. The CDR3 DNA is TGTGCCATCAGTTGGGAGGGGGAGCAGTACTTC. Its translation is CAISWEGEQYF.

This rearrangement joins TRBV7-2 to TRBJ2-7; 11 nucleotides agree with TRBD2. The J segment lost 6 bases and the V segment lost 6 bases, leaving 4 bases of the junction unmatched. CDR1 is SGHTA and CDR2 is FQGNSA in the germline V gene. The CDR3 runs to 13 residues. CDR3 region: CASRSGLAAEQYF. CDR3 nucleotide sequence: TGTGCCAGCAGGTCGGGACTAGCGGCCGAGCAGTACTTC. The whole variable domain, remainder taken from reference TRBV7-2 and TRBJ2-7, is GAGVSQSPSNKVTEKGKDVELRCDPISGHTALYWYRQSLGQGLEFLIYFQGNSAPDKSGLPSDRFSAERTGGSVSTLTIQRTQQEDSAVYLCASRSGLAAEQYFGPGTRLTVT.